Each of the 12 T cell receptor beta chains below was sequenced from the same sample in a study of T cells after somatic rescue of genetic block. The table came from immunoSEQ multiplex PCR; TCRdb's copy has only in-frame clones and leaves some out. The repertoire has 55,000 to 75,000 clones, around 92% of them found once; the top ten carry roughly 2.8%. Sequencing was done on a sample of peripheral blood mononuclear cells (PBMCs). Receptors were obtained from a man in his forties.

The chain links TRBV2 to TRBJ2-7; D is unresolved. In germline, CDR1 is SNHLY, CDR2 FYNNEI. V lost 8 bases and J lost 0, with 8 bases in between. There are 12 residues in the CDR3. CDR3 residues: CASSANSYEQYF. The DNA of the CDR3 is TGTGCCAGCTCCGCCAACTCCTACGAGCAGTACTTC.

V is TRBV11-3 and J is TRBJ1-6; the D is unclear. V gave up 5 bases and J gave up 9 bases, with 11 bases separating them. Germline V gene sequence: CDR1 SGHNT, CDR2 YENEEA. The CDR3 length is 13 residues. CDR3 sequence: CASSQDRGSPLHF. CDR3 nucleotide sequence: TGTGCCAGCAGCCAAGACCGTGGTTCACCCCTCCACTTT.

This chain joins TRBV7-6 and TRBJ1-3, with D hard to call. CDR3 length: 11 residues. CDR1 is SGHVS, CDR2 FNYEAQ, per germline. The V gene lost 4 bases and the J gene lost 2 bases, with 0 bases spanning the gap. CDR3 bases: TGTGCCAGCAGCTCTGGAAACACCATATATTTT. Residues: CASSSGNTIYF.

DNA of the CDR3: TGTGCCAGCAGTTACGGGGACAGGAGCTATGGCTACACCTTC. It is translated as CASSYGDRSYGYTF. This chain links TRBV6-6 with TRBJ1-2; 8 bases align to TRBD1. V shed 2 bases, J shed 4 bases, and the junction held 3 bases outside the gene matches. The CDR3 length is 14 residues. Germline CDR1 and CDR2: MNHNY and SVGAGI (reference sequence).

The chain carries TRBV18 and TRBJ1-4, with D perhaps matching TRBD1 (6 bases). Germline V lookup: CDR1 KGHSH, CDR2 LQKENI. V was trimmed by 6 bases and J by 2 bases, leaving 22 bases between them. The CDR3 contains 18 residues. The CDR3 DNA is TGTGCCAGCTCGCAAGGGGACATCAGCGGGGCCACTAATGAAAAACTGTTTTTT. Residues: CASSQGDISGATNEKLFF.

The chain uses TRBV19 and TRBJ1-4, with a tentative D call TRBD1 (6 bases). V was pared by 4 bases and J by 6 bases, with 21 bases between. Germline V gene sequence: CDR1 LNHDA, CDR2 SQIVND (reference sequence). This CDR3 is built from 17 residues. CDR3 bases: TGTGCCAGTAGTACAATGGGGCTACAGGGTTTAGATGAAAAACTGTTTTTT. Encoded protein: CASSTMGLQGLDEKLFF.

The V and J genes are TRBV29-1 and TRBJ2-1, with 9 bases matching TRBD1. The germline V gene encodes CDR1 SQVTM and CDR2 ANQGSEA. After removal of 3 bases from V and 10 bases from J, the junction contained 10 bases not matched to a gene. This CDR3 is 14 amino acids long. The CDR3 protein is CSVEEGQGSWEQFF. The CDR3 coding sequence is TGCAGCGTTGAGGAGGGACAGGGTAGTTGGGAGCAGTTCTTC.

This sequence joins TRBV7-9 and TRBJ1-4; no reliable D call. V shed 6 bases and J shed 7 bases, with 9 bases lying between them. The length of the CDR3 is 12 residues. CDR1 is SEHNR, CDR2 FQNEAQ, per germline (reference sequence). Here the CDR3 DNA reads TGTGCCAGCAGTGCAACCTCTGAAAAACTGTTTTTT. This sequence encodes CASSATSEKLFF.

V is TRBV2 and J is TRBJ2-7; TRBD1 matches 11 bases. CDR3 size: 14 residues. Germline CDR1 and CDR2: SNHLY and FYNNEI. Trimming removed 6 bases from V and 6 bases from J; junction bases left unmatched: 7. This CDR3 reads CASRGQGGPSEQYF. As DNA, the CDR3 is TGTGCCAGCAGGGGACAGGGGGGGCCTTCCGAGCAGTACTTC.

This clone was detected only once. V gene TRBV7-9 combines with J gene TRBJ1-3, with D uncertain. The CDR3 is 14 amino acids. The ends were cut back, 5 bases at V and 0 bases at J, with 8 bases in the middle. Per germline, CDR1 SEHNR and CDR2 FQNEAQ (reference sequence). The CDR3 loop reads CASSSETSGNTIYF. The CDR3 DNA reads as TGTGCCAGCAGCAGTGAGACCTCTGGAAACACCATATATTTT. The full variable domain, completed using reference TRBV7-9 and TRBJ1-3, is DTGVSQNPRHKITKRGQNVTFRCDPISEHNRLYWYRQTLGQGPEFLTYFQNEAQLEKSRLLSDRFSAERPKGSFSTLEIQRTEQGDSAMYLCASSSETSGNTIYFGEGSWLTVV.

The rearrangement uses TRBV5-4 and TRBJ2-2; 8 bases align to TRBD1. The CDR3 sequence is 15 residues long. CDR1 is SGHNT, CDR2 YYREEE, per germline (reference sequence). Trimming took 4 bases from V and 3 from J; bases not matched to a gene: 5. The CDR3, as DNA: TGTGCCAGCAGCCAGACAGGGGCTTACACCGGGGAGCTGTTTTTT. Translating gives CASSQTGAYTGELFF.

This chain connects TRBV5-4 to TRBJ2-3; TRBD1 might be the D (6 bases). This CDR3 is built from 14 residues. In germline, CDR1 is SGHNT, CDR2 YYREEE (reference sequence). The V end was cut by 4 bases, the J end by 3 bases, with 12 bases between. The CDR3 DNA is TGTGCCAGCAGCCCTTCACAGGGAACAGATACGCAGTATTTT. This gives the protein CASSPSQGTDTQYF.